The clone carrying this TCR beta chain was seen at least ten times. The CDR3 length is 15 residues. V gave up 4 bases and J gave up 2 bases, with 13 bases separating them. CDR1 is LGHNA and CDR2 is YSLEER in the germline V gene. Expressed TCRB transcripts were sequenced because the isolated RNA had all been reverse transcribed beforehand. Produced via immunoSEQ multiplex PCR; TCRdb's table is partial and in-frame only. This sample has under 200,000 clones; about 7.3% occur once, and the top ten carry about 0.6%. The source of the sample is a study of beta chain features in type 1 diabetes. This chain links TRBV4-3 with TRBJ2-3, with D tentatively TRBD2 (5 bases). Sequenced sample: central memory CD4+ T cells from blood. The receptor was derived from a man aged 18 to 35 in good health. The DNA of the CDR3 is TGCGCCAGCAGCCGCTCGACCGGGAACACAGATACGCAGTATTTT. It is translated as CASSRSTGNTDTQYF.